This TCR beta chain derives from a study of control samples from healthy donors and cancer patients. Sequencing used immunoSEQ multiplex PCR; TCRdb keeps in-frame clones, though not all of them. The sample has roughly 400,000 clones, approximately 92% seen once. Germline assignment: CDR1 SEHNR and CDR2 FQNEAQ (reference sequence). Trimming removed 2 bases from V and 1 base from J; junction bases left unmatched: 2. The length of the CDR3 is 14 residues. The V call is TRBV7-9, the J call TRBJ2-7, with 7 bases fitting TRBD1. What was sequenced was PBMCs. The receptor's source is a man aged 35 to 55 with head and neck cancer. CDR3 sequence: CASSLPGQSYEQYF. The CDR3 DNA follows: TGTGCCAGCAGCTTACCGGGACAGTCCTACGAGCAGTACTTC. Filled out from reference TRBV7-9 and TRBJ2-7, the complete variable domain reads DTGVSQNPRHKITKRGQNVTFRCDPISEHNRLYWYRQTLGQGPEFLTYFQNEAQLEKSRLLSDRFSAERPKGSFSTLEIQRTEQGDSAMYLCASSLPGQSYEQYFGPGTRLTVT.